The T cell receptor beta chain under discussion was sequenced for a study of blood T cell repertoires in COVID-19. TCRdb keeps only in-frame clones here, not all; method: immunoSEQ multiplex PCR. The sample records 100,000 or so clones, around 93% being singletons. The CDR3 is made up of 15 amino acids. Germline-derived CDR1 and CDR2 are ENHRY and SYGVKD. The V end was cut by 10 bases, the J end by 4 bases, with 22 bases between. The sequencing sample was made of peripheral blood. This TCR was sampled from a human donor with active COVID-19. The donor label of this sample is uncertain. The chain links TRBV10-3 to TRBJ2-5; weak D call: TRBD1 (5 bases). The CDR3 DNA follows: TGTGCCACCCGCAGAGAGCAGGGCCCGGTAGAGACCCAGTACTTC. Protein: CATRREQGPVETQYF.